The 26 T cell receptor beta chains presented below share a single source sample, sequenced in a study of beta chain features in type 1 diabetes. TCRB transcripts that were expressed got sequenced, as all of the isolated RNA had been reverse transcribed. Repertoires were generated with immunoSEQ multiplex PCR, while TCRdb's copy carries only in-frame clones and drops some. The sample contains some 360,000 clones, about 20% of which appear only once. The sample consisted of naive CD4+ T cells from blood. The receptor source for this set is a woman under 30 in good health.

The rearrangement uses TRBV7-9 and TRBJ2-7; perhaps TRBD2 as D (6 bases). Germline CDR1 is SEHNR and CDR2 is FQNEAQ (reference sequence). This CDR3 contains 15 residues. The germline V and J ends were trimmed by 7 bases and 1 base, with 17 bases remaining between them. DNA of the CDR3: TGTGCCAGCACGAGGGGCCTCAGCGGGTCCTACGAGCAGTACTTC. As protein: CASTRGLSGSYEQYF.

This chain links TRBV7-2 with TRBJ1-1, with D possibly TRBD1 on 5 matching bases. The germline V and J ends were trimmed by 5 bases and 0 bases, with 13 bases remaining between them. The germline V gene has CDR1 SGHTA and CDR2 FQGNSA. The CDR3 length is 15 residues. The CDR3 loop is CASSITPRVNTEAFF. The CDR3 region has the DNA TGTGCCAGCAGCATAACTCCCAGGGTGAACACTGAAGCTTTCTTT. The entire variable domain, with the rest obtained from reference TRBV7-2 and TRBJ1-1, is as follows: GAGVSQSPSNKVTEKGKDVELRCDPISGHTALYWYRQSLGQGLEFLIYFQGNSAPDKSGLPSDRFSAERTGGSVSTLTIQRTQQEDSAVYLCASSITPRVNTEAFFGQGTRLTVV.

V usage is TRBV5-4 and J usage is TRBJ1-2, with D perhaps TRBD1 (5 bases). The V end was cut by 0 bases, the J end by 2 bases, with 8 bases between. Germline lookup yields CDR1 SGHNT and CDR2 YYREEE (reference sequence). The CDR3 runs 14 residues. The CDR3 protein is CASSLGGFNYGYTF. The CDR3 region has the DNA TGTGCCAGCAGCTTGGGGGGCTTCAACTATGGCTACACCTTC.

V is TRBV25-1 and J is TRBJ1-1; no clear D gene. Germline values: CDR1 MGHDK, CDR2 SYGVNS. Trimming removed 5 bases from V and 4 bases from J, with 14 bases in between. This CDR3 region has 14 residues. The CDR3 coding sequence is TGTGCCAGCAGTACACGAACGGGTGGCACTGAAGCTTTCTTT. This translates into CASSTRTGGTEAFF.

This clone was counted a few times. The chain combines TRBV9 with TRBJ2-1; 11 positions agree with TRBD2. The germline CDR1 and CDR2 sequences are SGDLS and YYNGEE. J was trimmed by 2 bases and V by 2 bases; bases with no gene match: 3. The CDR3 loop spans 16 amino acids. The CDR3 bases are TGTGCCAGCAGCGTTTATAGCGGGAGGGCCTACAATGAGCAGTTCTTC. The encoded protein is CASSVYSGRAYNEQFF.

The chain links TRBV19 to TRBJ2-1; 8 bases fit TRBD2. V was clipped by 3 bases and J by 5 bases; unmatched bases: 6. The CDR3 is made up of 15 amino acids. From germline, CDR1 is LNHDA and CDR2 SQIVND (reference sequence). CDR3 protein: CASSMRSGGHNEQFF. Written as DNA, the CDR3 is TGTGCCAGTAGTATGAGGAGCGGGGGCCACAATGAGCAGTTCTTC.

This clone was counted between two and nine times. The chain combines TRBV18 with TRBJ1-2, with 10 bases matching TRBD1. Germline V lookup: CDR1 KGHSH, CDR2 LQKENI. CDR3 length: 15 amino acids. Losses at the gene ends were 3 bases for V and 5 bases for J; bases not matched to a gene: 6. CDR3 sequence: CASSPGEDRGYGYTF. The CDR3 DNA sequence: TGTGCCAGCTCACCCGGCGAGGACAGGGGGTATGGCTACACCTTC.

On this clone itself: The junction shows a germline mismatch at one end, possibly a read error. The J gene is TRBJ2-1, the V gene TRBV7-7; 12 nucleotides line up with TRBD2. This CDR3 has 15 amino acids. CDR1 is SSHAT, CDR2 FNYEAQ, per germline (reference sequence). The CDR3 nucleotides are TGTGCTAGCAGCTCGCTAGCGGGGGGGCAAGGTGAGCAGTTCTTC. It codes for CASSSLAGGQGEQFF.

This clone was counted only a few times. The chain carries TRBV4-3 and TRBJ2-1, with 9 bases aligning to TRBD1. The germline gives CDR1 LGHNA, CDR2 YSLEER. CDR3 length equals 17 residues. V shed 0 bases, J shed 5 bases, and the junction held 8 bases outside the gene matches. The CDR3 nucleotides are TGCGCCAGCAGCCAAGACCCGGGACAGGGACCCCACAATGAGCAGTTCTTC. Protein sequence: CASSQDPGQGPHNEQFF.

This clone was picked up a small number of times. The chain joins TRBV2 to TRBJ2-7; the match to TRBD1 covers 8 bases. The CDR3 totals 11 residues. V shed 8 bases, J shed 12 bases, and the junction held 9 bases outside the gene matches. Germline lookup yields CDR1 SNHLY and CDR2 FYNNEI. CDR3 nucleotide sequence: TGTGCCAGCGGGGCGGACAGGGATCGGTACTTC. This gives the protein CASGADRDRYF.

The V call is TRBV4-2, the J call TRBJ2-7; 8 bases line up with TRBD2. CDR1 LGHNA and CDR2 YNFKEQ come from the germline V gene. Losses at the gene ends were 1 base for V and 0 bases for J; bases not matched to a gene: 5. This CDR3 region has 16 residues. The DNA of the CDR3 is TGTGCCAGCAGCCAAGTTCGAGCGGGGGCCTCCTACGAGCAGTACTTC. It translates to CASSQVRAGASYEQYF.

The genes are TRBV5-4 and TRBJ1-2; D unclear. This CDR3 contains 14 residues. Germline V gives CDR1 SGHNT, CDR2 YYREEE (reference sequence). V was clipped by 0 bases and J by 0 bases, with 6 bases between them. This CDR3 is CASSLAGTNYGYTF. CDR3 sequence (DNA): TGTGCCAGCAGCTTGGCCGGGACTAACTATGGCTACACCTTC.

This clone was detected only a few times. The chain is built from TRBV14 and TRBJ2-1, with a tentative D call TRBD1 (6 bases). The V end lost 4 bases, the J end lost 12 bases, and 13 bases lay between the germline ends. CDR3 size: 12 residues. Germline CDR1 SGHDN, CDR2 FVKESK. CDR3 bases: TGTGCCAGCAGCCCAGACAGGCGCTGGCAGTTCTTC. Encoded protein: CASSPDRRWQFF.

This clone was found a few times. The rearrangement joins TRBV7-8 to TRBJ2-7, with 11 nucleotides matching TRBD1. The CDR3 contains 15 residues. The junction had 5 bases not matched to a gene; V was cut back by 5 bases and J by 2 bases. Per the germline V gene, CDR1 is SGHVS and CDR2 is FQNEAQ. CDR3 residues: CASSTPGQGAYEQYF. CDR3 in DNA: TGTGCCAGCAGCACACCGGGACAGGGGGCCTACGAGCAGTACTTC.

This clone came up a few times. The rearrangement links TRBV25-1 to TRBJ1-1; tentatively, D is TRBD1 (6 bases). V lost 4 bases to trimming and J lost 8 bases, with 8 bases between them. The CDR3 totals 11 residues. Germline V gene data show CDR1 as MGHDK and CDR2 as SYGVNS. The CDR3 DNA reads as TGTGCCAGCAGTGCCGACAGGGAAGCTTTCTTT. Amino acids: CASSADREAFF.

The chain links TRBV18 to TRBJ1-1; 8 nucleotides match TRBD1. The V gene end was trimmed by 3 bases and the J gene end by 0 bases; junction bases not matched to a gene: 6. Germline lookup yields CDR1 KGHSH and CDR2 LQKENI. The length of the CDR3 is 16 residues. The DNA for the CDR3 is TGTGCCAGCTCACCGTCCGGGACAGGAGTGAACACTGAAGCTTTCTTT. Translation: CASSPSGTGVNTEAFF.

The CDR3 here is CASSPPGDAYEQYF. For the CDR3, the DNA is TGTGCCAGCTCCCCTCCCGGAGACGCCTACGAGCAGTACTTC. The chain has TRBV18 and TRBJ2-7; no clear D. V dropped 6 bases and J dropped 2 bases, with 14 bases sitting between them. The CDR3 length is 14 residues. CDR1 is KGHSH and CDR2 is LQKENI in the germline V gene.

This clone was observed a handful of times. The chain combines TRBV2 with TRBJ2-1; 13 nucleotides align to TRBD2. Germline V gene data show CDR1 as SNHLY and CDR2 as FYNNEI. Losses at the gene ends were 5 bases for V and 8 bases for J; bases not matched to a gene: 12. CDR3 length: 17 residues. CDR3 protein: CASSLYQTSGGADEQFF. The CDR3 bases are TGTGCCAGCAGTCTTTACCAAACTAGCGGGGGGGCTGATGAGCAGTTCTTC.

The rearrangement links TRBV7-9 to TRBJ2-7, with D tentatively TRBD2 (6 bases). The CDR3 has 15 residues. V shed 5 bases and J shed 7 bases, with 21 bases lying between them. The germline CDR1 and CDR2 sequences are SEHNR and FQNEAQ (reference sequence). The CDR3 sequence is CASSTGRDVPEEQYF. CDR3 DNA: TGTGCCAGCAGCACCGGGCGGGATGTTCCTGAGGAGCAGTACTTC.

This clone was seen a few times. This sample also contains other DNA sequences that code for the same CDR3. The chain joins TRBV18 to TRBJ2-7, with D perhaps matching TRBD1 (6 bases). Germline V gives CDR1 KGHSH, CDR2 LQKENI. V lost 3 bases to trimming and J lost 0 bases, with 9 bases between them. The CDR3 consists of 14 residues. The DNA of the CDR3 is TGTGCCAGCTCACCCAACAGGGACTCCTACGAGCAGTACTTC. Residues: CASSPNRDSYEQYF.

This clone was recorded a few times. The chain carries TRBV5-1 and TRBJ1-2; D is unresolved. The CDR3 spans 14 residues. The ends were cut back, 0 bases at V and 2 bases at J, with 8 bases in the middle. The germline V gene encodes CDR1 SGHRS and CDR2 YFSETQ. The CDR3 sequence is CASSLAGENYGYTF. CDR3 coding DNA: TGCGCCAGCAGCTTGGCCGGGGAGAACTATGGCTACACCTTC.

V is TRBV15 and J is TRBJ2-3; D not resolved. CDR1 is LNHNV, CDR2 YYDKDF, per germline (reference sequence). The V end was cut by 0 bases, the J end by 9 bases, with 10 bases between. The CDR3 contains 13 residues. In DNA, the CDR3 is TGTGCCACCAGCAGAGATCCCCAGAGGACGCAGTATTTT. Translated: CATSRDPQRTQYF.

The rearrangement links TRBV5-6 to TRBJ2-2; D might be TRBD1 (6 bases). The CDR3 loop spans 12 amino acids. Germline V gene lookup returns CDR1 SGHDT and CDR2 YYEEEE. V lost 8 bases and J 6 bases, leaving 11 bases between the germline ends. CDR3 amino acids: CASQGWPGELFF. As DNA, the CDR3 is TGTGCCAGTCAGGGGTGGCCCGGGGAGCTGTTTTTT.

This clone was observed a handful of times. J is TRBJ1-2 and V is TRBV2; unclear D gene. Deletions cut 7 bases from V and 8 bases from J, with 17 bases between. CDR3 length equals 13 residues. Germline loops: CDR1 SNHLY, CDR2 FYNNEI. The CDR3 protein is CASKKAGVAGYTF. The CDR3 DNA is TGTGCCAGCAAGAAGGCAGGCGTCGCAGGCTACACCTTC.

The V and J genes are TRBV29-1 and TRBJ1-2; no reliable D call. This CDR3 region has 13 residues. The V end lost 3 bases, the J end lost 0 bases, and 8 bases lay between the germline ends. Germline V gene lookup returns CDR1 SQVTM and CDR2 ANQGSEA. CDR3 residues: CSVDGGANYGYTF. Here the CDR3 DNA reads TGCAGCGTTGACGGTGGAGCTAACTATGGCTACACCTTC.

The V gene is TRBV4-2, the J gene TRBJ1-2, with D possibly TRBD1 on 6 matching bases. CDR3 length: 15 amino acids. Looked up from germline, CDR1 is LGHNA and CDR2 is YNFKEQ. V lost 3 bases to trimming and J lost 0 bases, with 11 bases between them. DNA of the CDR3: TGTGCCAGCAGCCAGAACACAGGGTCTAACTATGGCTACACCTTC. Its protein product is CASSQNTGSNYGYTF.